Listed here are 27 T cell receptor beta chains from one sample, sequenced in a study of T-cell memory formation after mild COVID-19. TCRdb re-analysed the 5' RACE reads in MiXCR, keeping a single row per CDR3 protein. The sample has around 250,000 distinct CDR3 sequences; 15% to 20% are singletons. Source material: PBMCs or a T cell subset sorted from them (not recorded which). The receptors were gathered from a man aged 18 to 29 who had mild COVID-19 (a few samples of this study predate the infection). Cell type and time point are not known.

This clonotype was seen a handful of times. V usage is TRBV10-3 and J usage is TRBJ2-5, with D possibly matching TRBD1 (6 bases). The V end was cut by 4 bases, the J end by 2 bases, with 14 bases between. This CDR3 has 15 amino acids. Germline CDR1 and CDR2: ENHRY and SYGVKD. CDR3 in amino acids: CAISATGTLQETQYF. The CDR3 DNA follows: TGTGCCATCAGTGCCACCGGGACACTACAAGAGACCCAGTACTTC.

This clonotype was detected ten times or more. The rearrangement uses TRBV30 and TRBJ2-6, with D uncertain. The V gene's germline CDR1 is GTSNPN and CDR2 SVGIG (reference sequence). The V and J ends lost 0 bases and 4 bases respectively, with 4 bases between them. This CDR3 is 13 amino acids long. CDR3 amino acids: CAWSVQGANVLTF. CDR3 sequence (DNA): TGTGCCTGGAGTGTTCAGGGGGCCAACGTCCTGACTTTC.

In its sample, this clonotype was seen a few times. This chain joins TRBV6-5 and TRBJ1-2; TRBD1 aligns across 9 bases. This CDR3 has 14 amino acids. Germline-derived CDR1 and CDR2 are MNHEY and SVGAGI. V trimming: 6 bases; J trimming: 5 bases; junction bases outside the gene matches: 7. The CDR3 reads CASRGQGGRYGYTF. The CDR3 nucleotides are TGTGCCAGCAGGGGACAGGGAGGACGGTATGGCTACACCTTC.

This clonotype was recorded a few times. V usage is TRBV5-6 and J usage is TRBJ2-2, with a tentative D call TRBD2 (5 bases). Germline loops: CDR1 SGHDT, CDR2 YYEEEE. The germline V and J ends were trimmed by 5 bases and 0 bases, with 11 bases remaining between them. The CDR3 spans 15 residues. CDR3 protein: CASSSGKTNTGELFF. In DNA, the CDR3 is TGTGCCAGCAGTTCGGGAAAAACGAACACCGGGGAGCTGTTTTTT.

This clonotype was counted between two and nine times. The V call is TRBV6-1, the J call TRBJ1-4, with 7 bases aligning to TRBD1. Germline V CDR1 and CDR2: MNHNS, SASEGT. J was trimmed by 4 bases and V by 5 bases; bases with no gene match: 4. The CDR3 spans 14 residues. CDR3 amino acids: CASSSQGVNEKLFF. In DNA form, the CDR3 reads TGTGCCAGCAGTTCCCAGGGGGTTAATGAAAAACTGTTTTTT.

The sample holds a few counts of this clonotype. The rearrangement uses TRBV5-1 and TRBJ2-2; possibly TRBD1 for D (6 bases). This CDR3 spans 16 amino acids. CDR1 SGHRS and CDR2 YFSETQ come from the germline V gene. Trimming shortened V by 3 bases and J by 4 bases, and 16 bases separated the two germline ends. The CDR3 sequence is CASSSLTGFGTGELFF. Here the CDR3 DNA reads TGCGCCAGCAGCTCCTTAACAGGGTTCGGCACCGGGGAGCTGTTTTTT.

This clonotype was observed a few times. The chain recombines TRBV7-2 with TRBJ2-7; TRBD2 matches 7 bases. The length of the CDR3 is 15 residues. Trimming took 5 bases from V and 2 from J; bases not matched to a gene: 9. Germline lookup yields CDR1 SGHTA and CDR2 FQGNSA. CDR3 in DNA: TGTGCCAGCAGCCCCGTTGGGGGGGGGGCCTACGAGCAGTACTTC. Its translation: CASSPVGGGAYEQYF.

This clonotype was seen many times. At one of its ends the junction is not consistent with the germline gene, which may arise from a read error. This chain uses TRBV7-2 with TRBJ2-1; 12 positions agree with TRBD2. The CDR3 covers 12 residues. From germline, CDR1 is SGHTA and CDR2 FQGNSA. CDR3 sequence reads: CASSPSGGAVIF. CDR3 nucleotide sequence: TGTGCCAGCAGTCCTAGCGGGGGGGCCGTAATCTTC. The variable domain in full, with the rest retrieved from reference TRBV7-2 and TRBJ2-1, is GAGVSQSPSNKVTEKGKDVELRCDPISGHTALYWYRQSLGQGLEFLIYFQGNSAPDKSGLPSDRFSAERTGGSVSTLTIQRTQQEDSAVYLCASSPSGGAVIFGPGTRLTVL.

This rearrangement joins TRBV7-6 to TRBJ2-3; D remains ambiguous. CDR3 length: 15 amino acids. CDR1 and CDR2 (germline): SGHVS, FNYEAQ. The V gene lost 1 base and the J gene lost 2 bases, with 10 bases spanning the gap. CDR3 sequence (DNA): TGTGCCAGCAGCTTAGATTGGGGTGCCACAGATACGCAGTATTTT. This encodes CASSLDWGATDTQYF. The full variable domain, its missing parts supplied by reference TRBV7-6 and TRBJ2-3, is GAGVSQSPRYKVTKRGQDVALRCDPISGHVSLYWYRQALGQGPEFLTYFNYEAQQDKSGLPNDRFSAERPEGSISTLTIQRTEQRDSAMYRCASSLDWGATDTQYFGPGTRLTVL.

There are a few counts of this clonotype. J is TRBJ2-3 and V is TRBV10-3, with 11 bases that match TRBD2. The CDR3 extends over 17 amino acids. Germline lookup yields CDR1 ENHRY and CDR2 SYGVKD. Trimming took 4 bases from V and 4 from J; bases not matched to a gene: 10. The CDR3 sequence: CAISGLAGHLTPDTQYF. In DNA form, the CDR3 reads TGTGCCATCAGTGGACTAGCGGGGCACCTCACCCCAGATACGCAGTATTTT.

J is TRBJ2-7 and V is TRBV5-8; weak D call: TRBD1 (5 bases). Trimming cost V 4 bases and J 2 bases, with 10 bases left between them. The germline gives CDR1 SGHTS, CDR2 YDEGEE. The length of the CDR3 is 13 residues. CDR3 nucleotide sequence: TGTGCCAGCAGCCACACAGGAGCCTACGAGCAGTACGTC. This sequence encodes CASSHTGAYEQYV.

This clonotype has at least ten counts. The chain is built from TRBV2 and TRBJ2-7; TRBD1 is a possible D gene (5 bases). The CDR3 is 16 residues long. CDR1 and CDR2 (germline): SNHLY, FYNNEI. V lost 0 bases, J lost 0 bases, and 12 bases lay in between. CDR3 DNA sequence: TGTGCCAGCAGTGAAGCCCGGACATACTTCTCCTACGAGCAGTACGTC. Amino acid sequence: CASSEARTYFSYEQYV.

V usage is TRBV9 and J usage is TRBJ1-2; 9 bases are a match to TRBD1. The germline V gene encodes CDR1 SGDLS and CDR2 YYNGEE. CDR3 size: 14 residues. Trimming removed 3 bases from V and 7 bases from J; junction bases left unmatched: 7. CDR3 residues: CASSARTGAFGYTF. The CDR3 bases are TGTGCCAGCAGCGCGAGGACAGGGGCCTTTGGCTACACCTTC.

This clonotype was picked up a small number of times. This chain joins TRBV12-3 or TRBV12-4 and TRBJ2-2; D is possibly TRBD2 (5 bases). Trimming left V 5 bases short and J 3 bases short, with 10 bases between. CDR3 length: 14 amino acids. The CDR3 sequence is CASSPGLYTGELFF. Here the CDR3 DNA reads TGTGCCAGCAGTCCTGGACTGTACACCGGGGAGCTGTTTTTT.

This clonotype was observed a handful of times. The rearrangement uses TRBV9 and TRBJ1-3; D unclear. Germline V lookup: CDR1 SGDLS, CDR2 YYNGEE. The CDR3 contains 16 residues. The V end lost 4 bases, the J end lost 4 bases, and 18 bases lay between the germline ends. This CDR3 reads CASSPRLESWGNTIYF. CDR3 bases: TGTGCCAGCAGCCCCCGGCTCGAGAGTTGGGGAAACACCATATATTTT.

The genes are TRBV6-4 and TRBJ1-1, with 7 bases lining up with TRBD1. The CDR3 extends over 14 amino acids. V shed 4 bases and J 4 bases; nucleotides not matched to a gene: 6. Germline CDR1 and CDR2: MRHNA and SNTAGT. CDR3 amino acids: CASSADRASTEAFF. The CDR3 DNA reads TGTGCCAGCAGTGCCGACAGGGCCAGCACTGAAGCTTTCTTT.

In its sample, this clonotype was seen many times. CDR3 DNA: TGCGCCAGCAGCCAAGATCTGACCTTTAAAAACATTCAGTACTTC. Amino acids: CASSQDLTFKNIQYF. The chain carries TRBV4-1 and TRBJ2-4; D uncertain. Germline CDR1 MGHRA, CDR2 YSYEKL. The CDR3 runs 15 residues. The V and J ends lost 0 bases and 4 bases respectively, with 10 bases between them.

This clonotype was seen a few times. The chain uses TRBV6-4 and TRBJ1-2, with D possibly being TRBD1 (5 bases). The length of the CDR3 is 13 residues. V gave up 2 bases and J gave up 4 bases, with 8 bases separating them. The germline V gene has CDR1 MRHNA and CDR2 SNTAGT. The CDR3: CASSDTGRYGYTF. DNA for the CDR3: TGTGCCAGCAGTGACACAGGCCGCTATGGCTACACCTTC.

This clonotype was detected only a few times. The rearrangement links TRBV7-3 to TRBJ2-5; TRBD2 aligns across 8 bases. The CDR3 runs to 14 residues. From germline, CDR1 is SGHTA and CDR2 FQGTGA. The trim removed 3 bases at V and 5 bases at J, leaving 5 bases unmatched. Here the CDR3 DNA reads TGTGCCAGCAGCTTCGCGGGGGGTGAGGAGACCCAGTACTTC. The encoded protein is CASSFAGGEETQYF.

The V and J genes are TRBV6-1 and TRBJ2-5; D may correspond to TRBD1 or TRBD2 (6 bases each). The V gene's germline CDR1 is MNHNS and CDR2 SASEGT. V was shortened by 6 bases and J by 5 bases, with 19 bases between the two germline ends. The length of the CDR3 is 15 residues. For the CDR3, the DNA is TGTGCCAGCAGCCGGGGGCGCCAAGGGGTGGAGACCCAGTACTTC. Translated, it gives CASSRGRQGVETQYF.

This rearrangement joins TRBV18 to TRBJ1-1, with D unclear. Trimming removed 3 bases at V and 3 bases at J, with 8 bases between. The CDR3 loop spans 13 amino acids. Germline CDR1 is KGHSH and CDR2 is LQKENI. As DNA, the CDR3 is TGTGCCAGCTCACCCAACAGTGACACTGAAGCTTTCTTT. The encoded protein is CASSPNSDTEAFF.

Here the CDR3 reads CATRAGGSYNEQFF. The CDR3 DNA follows: TGTGCCACCCGGGCGGGGGGCTCCTACAATGAGCAGTTCTTC. The rearrangement links TRBV24-1 to TRBJ2-1; TRBD2 aligns across 8 bases. Trimming at V came to 9 bases and at J to 0 bases, leaving 3 bases not matched to a gene. The CDR3 has 14 residues. Germline values: CDR1 KGHDR, CDR2 SFDVKD.

This clonotype was picked up a small number of times. The genes are TRBV6-6 and TRBJ1-1; D perhaps matches TRBD1 (5 bases). Germline lookup yields CDR1 MNHNY and CDR2 SVGAGI (reference sequence). Trimming cost V 2 bases and J 4 bases, with 11 bases left between them. The CDR3 is 14 amino acids. In DNA form, the CDR3 reads TGTGCCAGCAGTTACGCCGGGGGAGGCACTGAAGCTTTCTTT. Translating it yields CASSYAGGGTEAFF.

This clonotype was observed a handful of times. The J gene is TRBJ1-2, the V gene TRBV27, with D unresolved. CDR3 size: 14 residues. Germline V CDR1 and CDR2: MNHEY, SMNVEV (reference sequence). With 6 bases removed from V and 4 bases from J, the gap between germline ends came to 15 bases. In nucleotides, the CDR3 is TGTGCCAGCAGGCCTCTATCGGATGGCTATGGCTACACCTTC. Protein: CASRPLSDGYGYTF.

This clonotype came up a few times. The chain joins TRBV5-1 to TRBJ1-4; TRBD1 matches at 8 bases. The CDR3 runs 17 residues. The germline V gene encodes CDR1 SGHRS and CDR2 YFSETQ. The V and J ends lost 3 bases and 0 bases, in that order; junction bases with no gene match: 7. Here the CDR3 reads CASSWGTGSPTNEKLFF. DNA for the CDR3: TGCGCCAGCAGCTGGGGGACAGGCTCGCCAACTAATGAAAAACTGTTTTTT.

This sequence joins TRBV20-1 and TRBJ2-7; 9 positions match TRBD1. In germline, CDR1 is DFQATT, CDR2 SNEGSKA (reference sequence). The CDR3 is 14 amino acids. Losses at the gene ends were 4 bases for V and 6 bases for J; bases not matched to a gene: 10. This CDR3 is CSAKPGTGPGEQYV. In DNA form, the CDR3 reads TGCAGTGCTAAACCAGGGACAGGGCCAGGCGAGCAGTACGTC.

The V call is TRBV9, the J call TRBJ2-5; 12 bases are shared with TRBD2. The CDR3 covers 18 residues. Germline V lookup: CDR1 SGDLS, CDR2 YYNGEE. J was trimmed by 2 bases and V by 2 bases; bases with no gene match: 10. The CDR3 DNA is TGTGCCAGCAGCGTTCGCGCTCGACTAGCGGGGGAACAAGAGACCCAGTACTTC. It yields the protein CASSVRARLAGEQETQYF.